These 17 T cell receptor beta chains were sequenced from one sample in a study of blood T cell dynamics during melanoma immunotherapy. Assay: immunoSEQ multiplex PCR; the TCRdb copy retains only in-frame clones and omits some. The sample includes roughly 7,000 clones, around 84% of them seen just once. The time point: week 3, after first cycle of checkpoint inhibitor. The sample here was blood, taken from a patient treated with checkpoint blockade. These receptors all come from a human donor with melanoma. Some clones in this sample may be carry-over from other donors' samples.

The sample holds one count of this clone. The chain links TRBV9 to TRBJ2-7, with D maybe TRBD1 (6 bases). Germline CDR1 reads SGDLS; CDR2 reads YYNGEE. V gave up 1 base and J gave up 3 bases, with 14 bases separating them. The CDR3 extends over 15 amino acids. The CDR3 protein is CASSVTGTLFYEQYF. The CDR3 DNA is TGTGCCAGCAGCGTAACAGGGACCCTTTTCTACGAGCAGTACTTC.

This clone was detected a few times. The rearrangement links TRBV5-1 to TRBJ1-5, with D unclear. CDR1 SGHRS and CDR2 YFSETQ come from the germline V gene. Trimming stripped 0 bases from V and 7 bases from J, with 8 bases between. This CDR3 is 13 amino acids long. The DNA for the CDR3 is TGCGCCAGCAGCTTGGAATCCGGACAGCCCCAGCATTTT. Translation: CASSLESGQPQHF.

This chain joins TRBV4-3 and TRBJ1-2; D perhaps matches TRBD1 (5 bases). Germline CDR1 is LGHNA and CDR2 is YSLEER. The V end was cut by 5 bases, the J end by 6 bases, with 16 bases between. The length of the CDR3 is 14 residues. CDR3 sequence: CASSSLGGTHGYTF. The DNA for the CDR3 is TGCGCCAGCAGCTCCCTCGGGGGTACCCATGGCTACACCTTC.

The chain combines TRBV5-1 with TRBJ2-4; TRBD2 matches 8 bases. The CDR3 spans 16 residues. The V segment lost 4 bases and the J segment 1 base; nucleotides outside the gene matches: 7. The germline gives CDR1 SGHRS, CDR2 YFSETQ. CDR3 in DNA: TGCGCCAGCAGCCGCGGGGGGACGGGTGCCAAAAACATTCAGTACTTC. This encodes CASSRGGTGAKNIQYF.

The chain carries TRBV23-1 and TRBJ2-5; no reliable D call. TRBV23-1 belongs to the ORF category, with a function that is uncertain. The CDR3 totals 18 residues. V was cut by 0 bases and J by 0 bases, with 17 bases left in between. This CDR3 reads CASSQSRPKPPYQETQYF. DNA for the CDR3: TGCGCCAGCAGTCAATCGCGACCGAAACCTCCGTACCAAGAGACCCAGTACTTC.

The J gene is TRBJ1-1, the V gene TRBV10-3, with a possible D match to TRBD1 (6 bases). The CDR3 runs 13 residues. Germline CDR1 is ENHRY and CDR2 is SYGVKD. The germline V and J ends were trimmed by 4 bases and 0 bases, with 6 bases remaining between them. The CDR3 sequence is CAISGTVNTEAFF. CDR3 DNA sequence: TGTGCCATCAGTGGGACAGTGAACACTGAAGCTTTCTTT.

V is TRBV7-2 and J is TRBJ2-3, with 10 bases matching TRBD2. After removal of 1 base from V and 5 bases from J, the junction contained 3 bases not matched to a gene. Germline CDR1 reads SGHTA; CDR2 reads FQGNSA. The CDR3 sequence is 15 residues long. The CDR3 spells CASSLEAGGQDTQYF. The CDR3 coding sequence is TGTGCCAGCAGCTTAGAAGCGGGGGGGCAAGATACGCAGTATTTT. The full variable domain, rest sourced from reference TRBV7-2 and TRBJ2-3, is GAGVSQSPSNKVTEKGKDVELRCDPISGHTALYWYRQSLGQGLEFLIYFQGNSAPDKSGLPSDRFSAERTGGSVSTLTIQRTQQEDSAVYLCASSLEAGGQDTQYFGPGTRLTVL.

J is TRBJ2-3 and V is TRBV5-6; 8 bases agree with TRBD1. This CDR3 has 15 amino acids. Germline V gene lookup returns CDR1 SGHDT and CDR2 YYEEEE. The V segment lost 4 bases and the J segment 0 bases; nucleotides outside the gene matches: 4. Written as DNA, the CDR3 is TGTGCCAGCAGCACGACAGGGGAGAGCACAGATACGCAGTATTTT. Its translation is CASSTTGESTDTQYF.

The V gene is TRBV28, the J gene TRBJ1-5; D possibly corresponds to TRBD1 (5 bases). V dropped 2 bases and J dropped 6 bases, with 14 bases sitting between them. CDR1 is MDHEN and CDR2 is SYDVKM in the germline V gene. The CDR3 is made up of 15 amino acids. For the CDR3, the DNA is TGTGCCAGCAGTTTAAACACTGGGGGGACTCAGCCCCAGCATTTT. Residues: CASSLNTGGTQPQHF.

The CDR3 loop reads CASKEQGYEQYF. The CDR3 nucleotides read TGTGCCAGCAAAGAACAGGGCTACGAGCAGTACTTC. The chain has TRBV28 and TRBJ2-7; weak D call: TRBD1 (6 bases). Germline V lookup: CDR1 MDHEN, CDR2 SYDVKM. This CDR3 comprises 12 residues. V was cut by 7 bases and J by 3 bases, with 10 bases left in between.

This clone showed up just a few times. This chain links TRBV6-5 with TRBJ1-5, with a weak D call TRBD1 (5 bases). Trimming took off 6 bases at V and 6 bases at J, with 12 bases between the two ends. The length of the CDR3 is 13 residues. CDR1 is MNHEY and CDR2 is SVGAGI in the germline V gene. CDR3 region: CASSQGFRQPQHF. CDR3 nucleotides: TGTGCCAGCAGCCAGGGTTTTCGTCAGCCCCAGCATTTT.

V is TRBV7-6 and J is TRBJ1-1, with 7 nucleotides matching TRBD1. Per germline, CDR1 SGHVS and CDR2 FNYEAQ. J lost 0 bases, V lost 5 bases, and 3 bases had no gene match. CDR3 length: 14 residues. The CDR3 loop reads CASSPTGLNTEAFF. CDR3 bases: TGTGCCAGCAGCCCGACAGGGTTGAACACTGAAGCTTTCTTT.

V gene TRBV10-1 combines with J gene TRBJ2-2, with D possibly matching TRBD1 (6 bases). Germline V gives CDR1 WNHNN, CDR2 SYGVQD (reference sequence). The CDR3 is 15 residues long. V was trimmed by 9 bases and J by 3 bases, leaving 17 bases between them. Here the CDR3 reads CARERTDHHTGELFF. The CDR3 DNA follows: TGCGCCAGGGAGAGGACAGACCATCACACCGGGGAGCTGTTTTTT.

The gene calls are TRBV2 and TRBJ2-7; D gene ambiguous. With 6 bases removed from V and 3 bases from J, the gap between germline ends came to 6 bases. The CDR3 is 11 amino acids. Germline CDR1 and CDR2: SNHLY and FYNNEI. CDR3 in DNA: TGTGCCAGCAGCCCCCGCTACGAGCAGTACTTC. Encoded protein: CASSPRYEQYF.

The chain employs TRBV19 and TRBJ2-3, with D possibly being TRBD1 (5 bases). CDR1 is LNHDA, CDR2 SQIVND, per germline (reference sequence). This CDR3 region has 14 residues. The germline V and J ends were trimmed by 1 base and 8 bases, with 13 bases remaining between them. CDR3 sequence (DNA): TGTGCCAGTAGTATAGGGGCCAGGGTCCCTACGCAGTATTTT. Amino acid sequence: CASSIGARVPTQYF.

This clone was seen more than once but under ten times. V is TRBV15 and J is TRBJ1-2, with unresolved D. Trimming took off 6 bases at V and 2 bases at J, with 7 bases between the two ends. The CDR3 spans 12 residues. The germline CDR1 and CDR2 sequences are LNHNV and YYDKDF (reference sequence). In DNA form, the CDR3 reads TGTGCCACCAGTTCTGGAAACTATGGCTACACCTTC. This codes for CATSSGNYGYTF. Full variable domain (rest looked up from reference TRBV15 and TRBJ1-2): DAMVIQNPRYQVTQFGKPVTLSCSQTLNHNVMYWYQQKSSQAPKLLFHYYDKDFNNEADTPDNFQSRRPNTSFCFLDIRSPGLGDTAMYLCATSSGNYGYTFGSGTRLTVV.

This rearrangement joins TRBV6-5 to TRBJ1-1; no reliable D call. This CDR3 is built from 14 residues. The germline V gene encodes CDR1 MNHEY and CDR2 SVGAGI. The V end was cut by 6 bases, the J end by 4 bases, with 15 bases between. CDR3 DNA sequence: TGTGCCAGCAGACCCAACGACGGTAGCACTGAAGCTTTCTTT. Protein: CASRPNDGSTEAFF.